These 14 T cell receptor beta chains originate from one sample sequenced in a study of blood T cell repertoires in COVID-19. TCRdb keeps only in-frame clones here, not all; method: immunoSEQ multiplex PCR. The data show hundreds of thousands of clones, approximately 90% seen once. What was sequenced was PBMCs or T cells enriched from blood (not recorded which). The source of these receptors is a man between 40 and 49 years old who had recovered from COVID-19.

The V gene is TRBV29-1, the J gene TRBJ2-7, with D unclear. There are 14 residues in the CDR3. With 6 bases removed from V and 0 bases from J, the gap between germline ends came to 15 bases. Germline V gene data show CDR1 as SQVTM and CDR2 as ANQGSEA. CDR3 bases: TGCAGCGTGGCAGGCTTATTGAGCTCCTACGAGCAGTACTTC. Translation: CSVAGLLSSYEQYF.

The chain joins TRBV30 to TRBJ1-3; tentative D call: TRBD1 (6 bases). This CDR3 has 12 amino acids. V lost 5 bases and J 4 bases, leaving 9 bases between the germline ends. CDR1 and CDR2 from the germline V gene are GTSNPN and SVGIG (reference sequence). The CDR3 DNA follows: TGTGCCTGGGACGGGACAGGAAACACCATATATTTT. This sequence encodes CAWDGTGNTIYF. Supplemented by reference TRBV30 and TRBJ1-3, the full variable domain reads SQTIHQWPATLVQPVGSPLSLECTVEGTSNPNLYWYRQAAGRGLQLLFYSVGIGQISSEVPQNLSASRPQDRQFILSSKKLLLSDSGFYLCAWDGTGNTIYFGEGSWLTVV.

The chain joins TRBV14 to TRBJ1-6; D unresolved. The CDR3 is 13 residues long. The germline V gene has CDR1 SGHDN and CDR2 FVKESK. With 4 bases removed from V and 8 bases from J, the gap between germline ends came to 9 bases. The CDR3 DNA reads TGTGCCAGCAGCCCCCAACAGCATTCACCCCTCCACTTT. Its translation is CASSPQQHSPLHF. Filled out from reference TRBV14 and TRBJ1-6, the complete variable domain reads EAGVTQFPSHSVIEKGQTVTLRCDPISGHDNLYWYRRVMGKEIKFLLHFVKESKQDESGMPNNRFLAERTGGTYSTLKVQPAELEDSGVYFCASSPQQHSPLHFGNGTRLTVT.

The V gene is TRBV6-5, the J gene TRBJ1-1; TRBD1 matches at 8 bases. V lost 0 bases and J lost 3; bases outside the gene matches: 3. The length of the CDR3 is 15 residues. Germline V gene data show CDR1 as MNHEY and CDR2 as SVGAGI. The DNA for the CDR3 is TGTGCCAGCAGTTACTCTACAGGGGGGGACACTGAAGCTTTCTTT. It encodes CASSYSTGGDTEAFF.

CDR3 loop: CAISGDRDTEAFF. Written as DNA, the CDR3 is TGTGCCATCAGTGGGGACAGGGACACTGAAGCTTTCTTT. This chain links TRBV10-3 with TRBJ1-1; 9 nucleotides align to TRBD1. V gave up 4 bases and J gave up 3 bases; unmatched junction bases: 0. Germline loops: CDR1 ENHRY, CDR2 SYGVKD. The CDR3 sequence is 13 residues long.

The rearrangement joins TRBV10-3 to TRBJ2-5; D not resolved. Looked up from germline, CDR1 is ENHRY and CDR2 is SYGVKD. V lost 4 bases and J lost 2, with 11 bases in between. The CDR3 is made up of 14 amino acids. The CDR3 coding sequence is TGTGCCATCAGTGCCGGCGGCAGTCAAGAGACCCAGTACTTC. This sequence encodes CAISAGGSQETQYF.

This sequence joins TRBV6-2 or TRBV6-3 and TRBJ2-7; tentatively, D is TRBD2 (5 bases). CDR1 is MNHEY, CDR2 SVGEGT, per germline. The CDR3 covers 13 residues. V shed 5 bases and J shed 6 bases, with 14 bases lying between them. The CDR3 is CASSARTSSEQYF. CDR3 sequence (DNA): TGTGCCAGCAGTGCCCGGACTTCCAGCGAGCAGTACTTC.

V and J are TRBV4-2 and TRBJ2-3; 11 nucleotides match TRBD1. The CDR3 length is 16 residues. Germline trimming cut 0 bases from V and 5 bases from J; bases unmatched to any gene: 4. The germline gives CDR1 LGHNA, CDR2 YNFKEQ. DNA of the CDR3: TGTGCCAGCAGCCAAGAGGACAGGGGGCCCGGAGATACGCAGTATTTT. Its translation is CASSQEDRGPGDTQYF.

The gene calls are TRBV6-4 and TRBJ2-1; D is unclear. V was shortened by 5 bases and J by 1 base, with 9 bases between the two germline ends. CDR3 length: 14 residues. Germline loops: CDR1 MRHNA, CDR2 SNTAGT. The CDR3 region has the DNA TGTGCCAGCAGTCCTTCCGGGTCCTACAATGAGCAGTTCTTC. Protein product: CASSPSGSYNEQFF.

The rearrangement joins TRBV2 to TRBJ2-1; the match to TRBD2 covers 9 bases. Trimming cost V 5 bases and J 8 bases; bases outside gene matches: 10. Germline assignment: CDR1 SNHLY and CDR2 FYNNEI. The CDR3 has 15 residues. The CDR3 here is CASSTDSGSGDEQFF. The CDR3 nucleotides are TGTGCCAGCAGTACGGATAGCGGGAGCGGTGATGAGCAGTTCTTC.

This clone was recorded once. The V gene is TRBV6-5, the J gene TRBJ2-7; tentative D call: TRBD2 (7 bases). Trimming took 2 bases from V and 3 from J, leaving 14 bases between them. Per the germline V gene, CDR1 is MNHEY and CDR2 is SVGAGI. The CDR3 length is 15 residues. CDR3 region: CASSYAGEGGYEQYF. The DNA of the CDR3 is TGTGCCAGCAGTTACGCAGGGGAGGGTGGCTACGAGCAGTACTTC.

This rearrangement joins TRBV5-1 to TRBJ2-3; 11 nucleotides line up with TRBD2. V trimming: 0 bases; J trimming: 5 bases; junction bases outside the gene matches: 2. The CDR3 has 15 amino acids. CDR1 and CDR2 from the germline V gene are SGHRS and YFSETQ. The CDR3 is CASSLVLAGGDTQYF. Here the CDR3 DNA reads TGCGCCAGCAGCTTGGTTCTAGCGGGAGGAGATACGCAGTATTTT. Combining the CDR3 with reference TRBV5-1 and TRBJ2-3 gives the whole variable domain KAGVTQTPRYLIKTRGQQVTLSCSPISGHRSVSWYQQTPGQGLQFLFEYFSETQRNKGNFPGRFSGRQFSNSRSEMNVSTLELGDSALYLCASSLVLAGGDTQYFGPGTRLTVL.

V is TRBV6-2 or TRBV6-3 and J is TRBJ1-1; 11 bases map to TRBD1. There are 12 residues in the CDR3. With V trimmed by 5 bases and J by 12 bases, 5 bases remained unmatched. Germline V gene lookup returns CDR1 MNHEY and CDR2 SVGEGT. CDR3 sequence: CASSRTGGATFF. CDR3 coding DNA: TGTGCCAGCAGTAGGACAGGGGGCGCAACTTTCTTT.

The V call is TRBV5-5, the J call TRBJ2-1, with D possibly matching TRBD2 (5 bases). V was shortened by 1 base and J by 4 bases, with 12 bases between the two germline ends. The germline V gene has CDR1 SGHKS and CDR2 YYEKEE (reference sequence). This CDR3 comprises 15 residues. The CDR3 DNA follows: TGTGCCAGCAGCTTGAGGAGCGGAGGATACAATGAGCAGTTCTTC. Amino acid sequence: CASSLRSGGYNEQFF.